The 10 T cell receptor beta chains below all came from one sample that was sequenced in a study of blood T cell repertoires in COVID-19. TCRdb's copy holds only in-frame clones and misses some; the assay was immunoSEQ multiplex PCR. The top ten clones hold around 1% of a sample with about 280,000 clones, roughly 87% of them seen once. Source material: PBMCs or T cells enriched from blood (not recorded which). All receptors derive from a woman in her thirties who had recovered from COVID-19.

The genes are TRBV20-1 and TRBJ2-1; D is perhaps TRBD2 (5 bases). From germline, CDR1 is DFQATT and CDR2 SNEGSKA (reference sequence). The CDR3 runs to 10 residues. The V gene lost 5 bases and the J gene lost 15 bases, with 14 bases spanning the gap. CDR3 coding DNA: TGCAGTGCTCAAGCCGGAGGTCGGTTCTTC. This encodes CSAQAGGRFF.

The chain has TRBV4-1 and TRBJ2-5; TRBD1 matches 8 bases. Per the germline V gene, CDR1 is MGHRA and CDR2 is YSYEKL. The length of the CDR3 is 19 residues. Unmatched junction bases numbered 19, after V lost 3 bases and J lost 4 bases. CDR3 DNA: TGCGCCAGCAGCCATCTCATGAGGGTCGGGACAGGTAGTCGAGAGACCCAGTACTTC. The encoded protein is CASSHLMRVGTGSRETQYF.

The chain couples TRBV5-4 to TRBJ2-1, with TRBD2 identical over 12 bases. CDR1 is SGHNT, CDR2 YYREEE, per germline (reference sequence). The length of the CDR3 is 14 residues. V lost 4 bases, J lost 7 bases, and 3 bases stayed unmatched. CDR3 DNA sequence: TGTGCCAGCAGCCATGGGACTAGCGGGAATGAGCAGTTCTTC. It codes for CASSHGTSGNEQFF.

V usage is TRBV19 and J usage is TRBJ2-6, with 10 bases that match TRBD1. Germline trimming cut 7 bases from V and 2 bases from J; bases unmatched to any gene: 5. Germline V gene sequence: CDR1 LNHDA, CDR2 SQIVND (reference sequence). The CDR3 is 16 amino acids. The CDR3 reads CASTRGQGTGANVLTF. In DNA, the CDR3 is TGTGCCAGTACTAGGGGACAGGGGACTGGGGCCAACGTCCTGACTTTC.

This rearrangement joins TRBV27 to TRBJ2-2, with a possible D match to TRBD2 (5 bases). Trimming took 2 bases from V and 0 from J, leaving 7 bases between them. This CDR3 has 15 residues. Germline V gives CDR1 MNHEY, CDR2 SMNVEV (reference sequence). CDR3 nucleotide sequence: TGTGCCAGCAGTTTACTACTAGCGAACACCGGGGAGCTGTTTTTT. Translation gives CASSLLLANTGELFF.

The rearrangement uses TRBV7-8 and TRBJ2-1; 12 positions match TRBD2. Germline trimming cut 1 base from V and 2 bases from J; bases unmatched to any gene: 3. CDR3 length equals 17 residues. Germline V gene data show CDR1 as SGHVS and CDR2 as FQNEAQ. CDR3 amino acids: CASSLDTSGRPYNEQFF. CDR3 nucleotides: TGTGCCAGCAGCTTAGATACTAGCGGGAGGCCCTACAATGAGCAGTTCTTC.

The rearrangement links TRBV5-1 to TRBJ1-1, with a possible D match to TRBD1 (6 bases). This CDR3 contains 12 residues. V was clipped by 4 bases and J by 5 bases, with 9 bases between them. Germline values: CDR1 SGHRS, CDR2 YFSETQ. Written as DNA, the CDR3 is TGCGCCAGCAGCACCCAGGGGACTGAAGCTTTCTTT. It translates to CASSTQGTEAFF.

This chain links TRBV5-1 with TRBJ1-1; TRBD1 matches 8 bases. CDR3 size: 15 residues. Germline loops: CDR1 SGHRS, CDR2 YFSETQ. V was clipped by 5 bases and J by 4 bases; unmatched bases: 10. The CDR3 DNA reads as TGCGCCAGCAGTCAACGGACAGGGAGGGTCACTGAAGCTTTCTTT. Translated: CASSQRTGRVTEAFF. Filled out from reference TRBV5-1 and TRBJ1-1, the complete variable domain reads KAGVTQTPRYLIKTRGQQVTLSCSPISGHRSVSWYQQTPGQGLQFLFEYFSETQRNKGNFPGRFSGRQFSNSRSEMNVSTLELGDSALYLCASSQRTGRVTEAFFGQGTRLTVV.

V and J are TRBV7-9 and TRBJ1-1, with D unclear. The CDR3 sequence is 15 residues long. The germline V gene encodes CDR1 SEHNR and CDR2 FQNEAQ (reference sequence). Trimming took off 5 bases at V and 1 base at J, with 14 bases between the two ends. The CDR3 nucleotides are TGTGCCAGCAGCCCCGGGGAGTGGGGGAACACTGAAGCTTTCTTT. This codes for CASSPGEWGNTEAFF.

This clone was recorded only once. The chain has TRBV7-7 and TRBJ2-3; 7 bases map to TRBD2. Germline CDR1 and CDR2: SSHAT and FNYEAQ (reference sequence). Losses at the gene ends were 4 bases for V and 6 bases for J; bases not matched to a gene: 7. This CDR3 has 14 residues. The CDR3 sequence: CASSSRGGLDTQYF. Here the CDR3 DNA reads TGTGCCAGCAGCTCGAGGGGAGGGTTGGATACGCAGTATTTT.